A selection of T cell receptor beta chains follows, all from one sample in a study of identical twins. TCRdb reprocessed the 5' RACE reads with MiXCR, giving one entry per CDR3 protein. Counted here are fewer than 500,000 distinct CDR3 sequences, approximately 15% occurring once; the ten biggest clones make up approximately 0.98%. The same sample was also studied in work on yellow fever vaccine responses in identical twins.

Sequencing was carried out using CD4+ T cells sorted from blood. These receptors originate from a woman aged 18-29 years in good health. The CDR3 runs from the conserved cysteine through the conserved F or W. The order of the fields is CDR3 length, V gene, D gene, clone size, J gene, CDR3 protein, CDR3 DNA. The D gene is left open where the match is weak. Some rows mark clone size as missing; the rest say once, few, many or name a class of expanded clone.

13	TRBV30	NA	few	TRBJ2-1	CAWSQGLQNEQFF	TGTGCCTGGAGTCAGGGGCTCCAAAATGAGCAGTTCTTC
12	TRBV7-2	NA	few	TRBJ2-1	CASSSSGGLQFF	TGTGCCAGCAGCTCCAGCGGCGGTCTTCAGTTCTTC
15	TRBV9	TRBD1	NA	TRBJ2-3	CASRSGQGLTDTQYF	TGTGCCAGCAGGTCGGGACAGGGCCTGACAGATACGCAGTATTTT
13	TRBV6-2/TRBV6-3	NA	NA	TRBJ1-5	CASSRGKEQPQHF	TGTGCCAGCAGCCGAGGGAAGGAACAGCCCCAGCATTTT
15	TRBV3-1	TRBD2	once	TRBJ2-1	CACTSPGGRSNEQFF	TGTGCCTGCACCTCCCCGGGGGGGCGTAGCAATGAGCAGTTCTTC
14	TRBV4-2	TRBD2	NA	TRBJ2-3	CASSSSGLTDTQYF	TGTGCCAGCAGTTCTAGCGGGTTGACAGATACGCAGTATTTT
14	TRBV20-1	NA	NA	TRBJ2-3	CSAPKPTSTDTQYF	TGCAGTGCTCCTAAGCCAACTAGCACAGATACGCAGTATTTT
15	TRBV2	NA	NA	TRBJ2-5	CASSPRGATQETQYF	TGTGCCAGCAGTCCTCGGGGCGCTACTCAGGAGACCCAGTACTTC
16	TRBV2	TRBD2	few	TRBJ2-1	CASSGAVGLLYNEQFF	TGTGCCAGCAGTGGGGCCGTGGGACTACTCTACAATGAGCAGTTCTTC
19	TRBV5-1	TRBD2	few	TRBJ2-1	CASSSPGLAGGSSYNEQFF	TGCGCCAGCAGCTCGCCGGGACTAGCGGGAGGGAGCTCCTACAATGAGCAGTTCTTC
14	TRBV27	TRBD2	few	TRBJ2-3	CASRRLASTDTQYF	TGTGCCAGCAGACGACTAGCGAGCACAGATACGCAGTATTTT
15	TRBV11-2	TRBD2	NA	TRBJ2-1	CASSVLAGDINEQFF	TGTGCCAGCAGCGTACTAGCGGGGGATATCAATGAGCAGTTCTTC
15	TRBV20-1	TRBD2	NA	TRBJ2-7	CSARDPGEGRGEQYF	TGCAGTGCTAGAGATCCGGGGGAGGGTAGGGGCGAGCAGTACTTC
14	TRBV20-1	NA	many	TRBJ2-3	CSARDPQGKDTQYF	TGCAGTGCTCGAGATCCACAGGGCAAAGATACGCAGTATTTT
15	TRBV7-3	TRBD1	NA	TRBJ2-5	CASSLSGRGKETQYF	TGTGCCAGCAGCTTAAGTGGCAGGGGGAAAGAGACCCAGTACTTC
14	TRBV11-2	NA	many	TRBJ2-4	CASSSSLAKNIQYF	TGTGCCAGCAGCTCCTCACTAGCCAAAAACATTCAGTACTTC
15	TRBV7-6	TRBD1	few	TRBJ2-7	CASSLEGDRGSEQYF	TGTGCCAGCAGCCTGGAGGGGGACAGGGGGTCCGAGCAGTACTTC
15	TRBV10-2	NA	few	TRBJ2-1	CASREGVFTYNEQFF	TGCGCCAGCAGGGAAGGGGTTTTCACCTACAATGAGCAGTTCTTC
15	TRBV14	NA	NA	TRBJ1-6	CASSPGQRGNSPLHF	TGTGCCAGCAGCCCCGGACAGCGAGGAAATTCACCCCTCCACTTT
16	TRBV5-1	TRBD1	NA	TRBJ2-5	CASSSRQGLAQETQYF	TGCGCCAGCAGCTCCCGACAGGGATTGGCGCAAGAGACCCAGTACTTC
15	TRBV7-9	NA	few	TRBJ2-3	CASSLSAGTTDTQYF	TGTGCCAGCAGCTTATCGGCGGGGACCACAGATACGCAGTATTTT
13	TRBV6-1	NA	few	TRBJ2-2	CASSGIRDGELFF	TGTGCCAGCAGTGGAATCAGGGACGGGGAGCTGTTTTTT
16	TRBV20-1	NA	few	TRBJ1-3	CSARGLAENSGNTIYF	TGCAGTGCTAGAGGATTAGCCGAAAACTCTGGAAACACCATATATTTT
15	TRBV19	TRBD1	NA	TRBJ2-1	CASSPRPGGYNEQFF	TGTGCCAGTAGTCCCCGTCCAGGGGGCTACAATGAGCAGTTCTTC
16	TRBV28	TRBD2	few	TRBJ2-1	CASRQTSGGASGEQFF	TGTGCCAGCAGACAAACTAGCGGGGGGGCCTCGGGTGAGCAGTTCTTC
11	TRBV6-5	NA	few	TRBJ2-1	CASRALDEQFF	TGTGCCAGCAGGGCGCTGGATGAGCAGTTCTTC
16	TRBV10-3	TRBD2	NA	TRBJ2-2	CAIRAVWAGDTGELFF	TGTGCCATCAGGGCGGTTTGGGCGGGAGACACCGGGGAGCTGTTTTTT
15	TRBV20-1	TRBD2	many	TRBJ2-2	CSATRGGAATGELFF	TGCAGTGCCACCCGGGGGGGGGCGGCCACCGGGGAGCTGTTTTTT
15	TRBV11-2	NA	NA	TRBJ1-1	CASSFTGKVNSEAFF	TGTGCCAGCAGCTTCACAGGGAAGGTAAATTCTGAAGCTTTCTTT
14	TRBV2	NA	many	TRBJ2-3	CASSVWGFTDTQYF	TGTGCCAGCAGTGTGTGGGGCTTCACAGATACGCAGTATTTT
15	TRBV9	NA	many	TRBJ2-3	CASSVRGGFTDTQYF	TGTGCCAGCAGCGTACGTGGAGGCTTCACAGATACGCAGTATTTT
14	TRBV24-1	TRBD1	NA	TRBJ2-7	CATSDPRTGYEQYF	TGTGCCACCAGTGACCCGCGGACAGGGTACGAGCAGTACTTC
15	TRBV20-1	TRBD2	NA	TRBJ2-1	CSALFGAGGYNEQFF	TGCAGTGCCCTGTTTGGAGCGGGGGGTTACAATGAGCAGTTCTTC
17	TRBV6-5	TRBD1	many	TRBJ1-4	CASSYSMGGGGGEKLFF	TGTGCCAGCAGTTACTCGATGGGAGGAGGGGGCGGTGAAAAACTGTTTTTT
13	TRBV19	TRBD2	NA	TRBJ2-7	CASSQREGVEQYF	TGTGCCAGTAGTCAGCGGGAGGGAGTCGAGCAGTACTTC
15	TRBV18	NA	few	TRBJ1-2	CASSIFQGPDYGYTF	TGTGCCAGCTCAATTTTTCAGGGTCCGGACTATGGCTACACCTTC
16	TRBV6-5	TRBD1	NA	TRBJ2-7	CASSYGTGGKSYEQYF	TGTGCCAGCAGTTACGGTACAGGGGGGAAGTCCTACGAGCAGTACTTC
12	TRBV25-1	NA	many	TRBJ2-1	CASSEYSGKQFF	TGTGCCAGCAGTGAATATTCAGGGAAGCAGTTCTTC
14	TRBV12-3/TRBV12-4	TRBD1	NA	TRBJ2-1	CASRPGTGAGEQFF	TGTGCCAGCAGGCCCGGGACAGGGGCGGGTGAGCAGTTCTTC
15	TRBV5-1	NA	NA	TRBJ1-1	CASSLQGAGDTEAFF	TGCGCCAGCAGCTTGCAGGGAGCGGGGGACACTGAAGCTTTCTTT
14	TRBV28	TRBD1	few	TRBJ2-7	CASRSDRAIDEQYF	TGTGCCAGCAGATCGGACAGGGCTATTGATGAGCAGTACTTC
13	TRBV7-2	NA	many	TRBJ1-1	CASSTTWNTEAFF	TGTGCCAGCAGCACCACCTGGAACACTGAAGCTTTCTTT
15	TRBV20-1	TRBD1	NA	TRBJ1-2	CSAREPGQGNYGYTF	TGCAGTGCTAGGGAACCGGGACAGGGAAACTATGGCTACACCTTC
14	TRBV29-1	NA	few	TRBJ2-6	CSVEAGSGANVLTF	TGCAGCGTTGAAGCGGGCTCTGGGGCCAACGTCCTGACTTTC
13	TRBV11-2	NA	few	TRBJ1-6	CASSSRMISPLHF	TGTGCCAGCAGCTCTAGAATGATTTCACCCCTCCACTTT
16	TRBV2	TRBD2	few	TRBJ2-3	CASSEFDSGSTDTQYF	TGTGCCAGCAGTGAATTCGATAGCGGGAGCACAGATACGCAGTATTTT
12	TRBV5-6	NA	many	TRBJ1-5	CASSFWGGPQHF	TGTGCCAGCAGCTTTTGGGGCGGGCCCCAGCATTTT
15	TRBV12-3/TRBV12-4	NA	NA	TRBJ2-3	CASSLAFKGTDTQYF	TGTGCCAGCAGTTTAGCGTTTAAGGGCACAGATACGCAGTATTTT
15	TRBV15	NA	few	TRBJ2-5	CATSRDQGPGKTQYF	TGTGCCACCAGCAGAGATCAGGGGCCGGGGAAGACCCAGTACTTC
15	TRBV5-1	TRBD1	NA	TRBJ1-4	CASTYSRGQNEKLFF	TGCGCCAGCACCTACAGTAGGGGACAGAATGAAAAACTGTTTTTT